This TCR beta chain was recorded in a study of CD8+ T cells in alopecia areata. Overall study findings and caveats: Mice gave a clearer picture of TCR sharing than patients did, possibly for HLA-related reasons. Scalp repertoires also include resident alphabeta T cells from normal skin.

Isolated RNA was reverse transcribed into cDNA used as the sequencing template. Sequenced by immunoSEQ multiplex PCR; TCRdb stores in-frame clones only, minus some. Listed for the sample are about 120,000 clones, none seen a single time. For this clone: Its antigen is not identified. Genes and germline are mouse. The read halts 4 residues ahead of the CDR3 end, with the missing end drawn from the germline J gene.

CDR1 and CDR2 from the germline V gene are MNHDT and YYDKIL. Trimming shortened V by 4 bases and J by 5 bases, and 11 bases separated the two germline ends. The CDR3 extends over 14 amino acids. This clonotype was sampled from a C3H/HeJ mouse with alopecia areata. The strain's MHC haplotype is H2-k. The material sequenced was lesional skin. The rearrangement joins TRBV17 to TRBJ1-4; a possible D gene is TRBD1 (6 bases). CDR3 DNA (partial): TGTGCTAGCAGTACCGGGACATCGAACGAA. Amino acids: CASSTGTSNE. The whole CDR3 protein reads CASSTGTSNERLFF.